This TCR beta chain originates from a study of shared clonotypes between healthy human individuals. Broader study findings: Richness estimates generally favored naive over memory subsets. Shared clonotypes: about 4.6% naive CD4, about 4% naive CD8, roughly 2.4% memory CD4, about 0.41% memory CD8. Measured sharing among donors was expected to vary with sequencing depth.

The CDR3 is 17 amino acids. With V trimmed by 0 bases and J by 9 bases, 12 bases remained unmatched. Germline V gene lookup returns CDR1 MDHEN and CDR2 SYDVKM. Here immunoSEQ multiplex PCR was the method, and the copy in TCRdb shows in-frame clones only, minus some. The sample shows about 190,000 clones, approximately 61% of them seen only once. This clone was counted many times. Its target is unknown. The chain recombines TRBV28 with TRBJ2-1; 9 bases map to TRBD2. This clonotype originated in a man aged 30 to 39 in good health. The specimen was memory CD4+ T cells sorted from blood. The subset here: CD45RA-negative fraction. CDR3 sequence (DNA): TGTGCCAGCAGTTTATGGGAGCTCGCGGGAGGGCCGGGTGAGCAGTTCTTC. This sequence encodes CASSLWELAGGPGEQFF. The entire variable domain, with the rest obtained from reference TRBV28 and TRBJ2-1, is as follows: DVKVTQSSRYLVKRTGEKVFLECVQDMDHENMFWYRQDPGLGLRLIYFSYDVKMKEKGDIPEGYSVSREKKERFSLILESASTNQTSMYLCASSLWELAGGPGEQFFGPGTRLTVL.